This T cell receptor beta chain was documented in a study of CD8+CD57+ T cells in acquired aplastic anemia. General observations from the study: Patients shared approximately 30 CD8+ CDR3 sequences with controls.

Concerning this clonotype: Antigen: not known.

This CDR3 is 14 amino acids long. The V gene lost 0 bases and the J gene lost 1 base, with 7 bases spanning the gap. Germline assignment: CDR1 MNHEY and CDR2 SVGAGI. The sequenced patients had an expansion of CD8+CD57+ cells seen by flow cytometry. CDR3 and TCR beta VDJ profiling relied on a genomic DNA template. TCRdb passed the reads through MiXCR, listing each CDR3 protein once. The sample yields about 180,000 distinct CDR3 sequences, roughly 60% seen once. What was sequenced was sorted CD4+, CD8+, or CD8+CD57+ T cells (not recorded which) from PBMCs. The TCR originated in a human donor with aplastic anemia. V and J are TRBV6-5 and TRBJ2-7; D call uncertain. CDR3 loop: CASSYSWGSYEQYF. In nucleotides, the CDR3 is TGTGCCAGCAGTTACTCGTGGGGATCCTACGAGCAGTACTTC.